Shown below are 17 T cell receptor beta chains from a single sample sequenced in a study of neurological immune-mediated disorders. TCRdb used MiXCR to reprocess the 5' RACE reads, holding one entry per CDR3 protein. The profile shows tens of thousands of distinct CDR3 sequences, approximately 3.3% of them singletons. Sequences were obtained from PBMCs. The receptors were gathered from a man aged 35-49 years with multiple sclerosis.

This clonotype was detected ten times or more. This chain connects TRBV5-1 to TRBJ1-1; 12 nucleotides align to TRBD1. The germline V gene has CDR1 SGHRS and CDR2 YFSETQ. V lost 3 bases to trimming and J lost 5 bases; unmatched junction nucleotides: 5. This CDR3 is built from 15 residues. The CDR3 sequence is CASSSGQGAGTEAFF. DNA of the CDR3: TGCGCCAGCAGCTCGGGACAGGGGGCAGGTACTGAAGCTTTCTTT.

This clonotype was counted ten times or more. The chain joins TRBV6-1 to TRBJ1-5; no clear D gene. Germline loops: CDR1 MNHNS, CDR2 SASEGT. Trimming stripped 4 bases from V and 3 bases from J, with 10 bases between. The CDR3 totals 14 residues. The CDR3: CASSGRQVNQPQHF. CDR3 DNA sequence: TGTGCCAGCAGTGGTAGGCAGGTCAATCAGCCCCAGCATTTT.

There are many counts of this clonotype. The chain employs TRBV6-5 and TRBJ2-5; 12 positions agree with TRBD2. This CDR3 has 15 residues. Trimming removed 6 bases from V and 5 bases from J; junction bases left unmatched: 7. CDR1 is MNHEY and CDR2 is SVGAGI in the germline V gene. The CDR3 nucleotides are TGTGCCAGCAGCCGACTAGCGGGGGTTCGGGAGACCCAGTACTTC. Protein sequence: CASSRLAGVRETQYF.

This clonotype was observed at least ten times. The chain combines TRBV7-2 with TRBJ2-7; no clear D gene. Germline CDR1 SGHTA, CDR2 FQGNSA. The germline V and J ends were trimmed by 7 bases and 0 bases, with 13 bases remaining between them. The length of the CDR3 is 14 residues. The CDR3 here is CASNPGLSSYEQYF. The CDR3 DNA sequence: TGTGCCAGCAACCCAGGCCTCAGCTCCTACGAGCAGTACTTC.

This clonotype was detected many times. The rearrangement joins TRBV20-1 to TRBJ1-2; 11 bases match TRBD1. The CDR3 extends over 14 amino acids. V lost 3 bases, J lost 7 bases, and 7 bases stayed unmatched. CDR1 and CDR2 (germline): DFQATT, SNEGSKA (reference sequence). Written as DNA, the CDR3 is TGCAGTGCTAGTTCTGGACAGGGGGCTGGTGGCTACACCTTC. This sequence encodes CSASSGQGAGGYTF.

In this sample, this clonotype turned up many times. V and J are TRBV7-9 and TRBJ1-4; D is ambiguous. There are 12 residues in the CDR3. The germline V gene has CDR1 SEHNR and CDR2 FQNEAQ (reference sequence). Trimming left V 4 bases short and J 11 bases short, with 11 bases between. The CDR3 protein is CASSSVPGKLFF. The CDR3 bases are TGTGCCAGCAGCTCAGTACCGGGGAAACTGTTTTTT. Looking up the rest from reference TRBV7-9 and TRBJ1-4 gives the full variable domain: DTGVSQNPRHKITKRGQNVTFRCDPISEHNRLYWYRQTLGQGPEFLTYFQNEAQLEKSRLLSDRFSAERPKGSFSTLEIQRTEQGDSAMYLCASSSVPGKLFFGSGTQLSVL.

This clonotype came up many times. The DNA for the CDR3 is TGCAGTGCTAGAGTGTGGGCTGAGCAGTTCTTC. It yields the protein CSARVWAEQFF. The V call is TRBV20-1, the J call TRBJ2-1, with D uncertain. The V end lost 1 base, the J end lost 9 bases, and 7 bases lay between the germline ends. The V gene's germline CDR1 is DFQATT and CDR2 SNEGSKA (reference sequence). The CDR3 covers 11 residues.

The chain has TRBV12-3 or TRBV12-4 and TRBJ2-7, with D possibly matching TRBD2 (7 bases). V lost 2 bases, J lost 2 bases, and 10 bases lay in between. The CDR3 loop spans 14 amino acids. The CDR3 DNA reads TGTGCCAGCAGTTTAAGAGGGGGGGCCTACGAGCAGTACTTC. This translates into CASSLRGGAYEQYF.

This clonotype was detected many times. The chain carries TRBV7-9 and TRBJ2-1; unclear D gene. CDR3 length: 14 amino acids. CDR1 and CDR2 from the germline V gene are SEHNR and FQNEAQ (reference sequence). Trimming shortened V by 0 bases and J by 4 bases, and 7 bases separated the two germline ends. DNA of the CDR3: TGTGCCAGCAGCTTAGCCCACTTGTACAATGAGCAGTTCTTC. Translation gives CASSLAHLYNEQFF.

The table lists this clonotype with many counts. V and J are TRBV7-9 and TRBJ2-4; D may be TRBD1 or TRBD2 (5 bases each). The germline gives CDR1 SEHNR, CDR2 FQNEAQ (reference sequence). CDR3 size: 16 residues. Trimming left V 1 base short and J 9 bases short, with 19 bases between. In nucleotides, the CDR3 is TGTGCCAGCAGCTTAGACCCCGGGACCCCAGGTAGCATTCAGTACTTC. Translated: CASSLDPGTPGSIQYF.

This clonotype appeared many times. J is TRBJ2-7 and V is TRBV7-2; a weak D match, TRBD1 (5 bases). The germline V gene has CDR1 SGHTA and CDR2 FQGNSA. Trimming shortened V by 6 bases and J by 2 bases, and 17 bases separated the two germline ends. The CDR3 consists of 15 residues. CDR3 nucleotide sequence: TGTGCCAGCAGGATACTGACCCTGGGGCCCTACGAGCAGTACTTC. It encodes CASRILTLGPYEQYF.

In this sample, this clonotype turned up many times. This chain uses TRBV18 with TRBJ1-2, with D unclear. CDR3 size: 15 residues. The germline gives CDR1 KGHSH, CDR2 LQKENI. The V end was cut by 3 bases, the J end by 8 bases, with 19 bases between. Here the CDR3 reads CASSPDPGNNIGYTF. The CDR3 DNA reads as TGTGCCAGCTCACCCGACCCGGGTAACAATATCGGCTACACCTTC.

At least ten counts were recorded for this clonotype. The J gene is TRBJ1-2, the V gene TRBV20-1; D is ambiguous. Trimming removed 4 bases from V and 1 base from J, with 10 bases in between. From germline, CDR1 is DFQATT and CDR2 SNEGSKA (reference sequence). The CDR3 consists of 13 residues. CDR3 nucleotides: TGCAGTGCTACCGGGTCTATTAACTATGGCTACACCTTC. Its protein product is CSATGSINYGYTF.

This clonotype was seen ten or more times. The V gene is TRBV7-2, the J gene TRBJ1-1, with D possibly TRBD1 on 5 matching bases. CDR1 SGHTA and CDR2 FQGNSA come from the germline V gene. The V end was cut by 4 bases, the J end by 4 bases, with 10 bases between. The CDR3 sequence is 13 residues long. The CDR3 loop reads CASSWPGRTEAFF. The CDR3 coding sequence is TGTGCCAGCAGCTGGCCAGGGCGCACTGAAGCTTTCTTT.

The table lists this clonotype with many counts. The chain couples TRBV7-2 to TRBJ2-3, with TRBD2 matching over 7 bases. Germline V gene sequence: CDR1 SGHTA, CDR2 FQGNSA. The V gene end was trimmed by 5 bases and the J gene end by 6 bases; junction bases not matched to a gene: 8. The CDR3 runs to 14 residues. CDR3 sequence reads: CASSTRLASDTQYF. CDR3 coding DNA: TGTGCCAGCAGCACCAGACTAGCTTCCGATACGCAGTATTTT.

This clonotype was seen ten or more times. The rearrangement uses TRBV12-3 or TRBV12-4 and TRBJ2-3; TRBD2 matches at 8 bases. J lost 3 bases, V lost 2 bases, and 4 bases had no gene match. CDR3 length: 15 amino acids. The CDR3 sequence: CASSLLGLVTDTQYF. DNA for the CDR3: TGTGCCAGCAGTTTACTGGGACTAGTAACAGATACGCAGTATTTT.

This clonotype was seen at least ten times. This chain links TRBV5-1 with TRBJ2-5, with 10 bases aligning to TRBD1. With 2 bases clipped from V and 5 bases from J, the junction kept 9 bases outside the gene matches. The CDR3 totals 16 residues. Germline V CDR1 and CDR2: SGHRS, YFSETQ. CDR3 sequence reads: CASSFGGTGEAETQYF. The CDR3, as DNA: TGCGCCAGCAGCTTTGGAGGGACAGGGGAGGCGGAGACCCAGTACTTC.